This TCR beta chain originates from a study of identical twins' blood T cells. V was pared by 5 bases and J by 4 bases, with 11 bases of the junction left unmatched. The CDR3 length is 16 residues. In germline, CDR1 is SEHNR, CDR2 FQNEAQ (reference sequence). This clonotype has just a few counts. MiXCR was run by TCRdb on the 5' RACE reads, yielding one entry per CDR3 protein. This sample carries a few hundred thousand distinct CDR3 sequences, more than 25% of them seen once, and the ten largest clones take around 5.6%. Source material: PBMCs. The J gene is TRBJ1-1, the V gene TRBV7-9; 9 nucleotides match TRBD1. This clonotype originated in a woman between 18 and 55 years old in good health. Written as DNA, the CDR3 is TGTGCCAGCAGCCCTACTACAGGGGGCGGTTCCACTGAAGCTTTCTTT. It yields the protein CASSPTTGGGSTEAFF.